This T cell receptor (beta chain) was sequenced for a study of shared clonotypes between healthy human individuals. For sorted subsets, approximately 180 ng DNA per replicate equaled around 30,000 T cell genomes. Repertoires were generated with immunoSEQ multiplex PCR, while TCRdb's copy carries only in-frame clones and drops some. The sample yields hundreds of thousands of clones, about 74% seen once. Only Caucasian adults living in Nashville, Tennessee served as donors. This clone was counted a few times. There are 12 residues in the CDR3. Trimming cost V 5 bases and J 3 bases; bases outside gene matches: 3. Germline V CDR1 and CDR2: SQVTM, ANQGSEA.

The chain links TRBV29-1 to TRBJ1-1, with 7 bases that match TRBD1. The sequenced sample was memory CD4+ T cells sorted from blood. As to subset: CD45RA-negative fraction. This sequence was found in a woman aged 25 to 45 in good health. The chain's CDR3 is CSVSRGDTEAFF. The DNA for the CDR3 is TGCAGCGTTTCCAGGGGGGACACTGAAGCTTTCTTT.